Sequencing of this T cell receptor (beta chain) was carried out in a study of T cell changes during pregnancy in multiple sclerosis. V was shortened by 9 bases and J by 7 bases, with 24 bases between the two germline ends. Germline values: CDR1 LNHDA, CDR2 SQIVND (reference sequence). This CDR3 has 15 amino acids. Sequenced by immunoSEQ multiplex PCR; TCRdb stores in-frame clones only, minus some. The profile shows about 75,000 clones, 70% to 90% of them singletons. The sequencing used peripheral blood, collected in the first trimester of pregnancy. The chain is built from TRBV19 and TRBJ1-2; D may be TRBD1 (5 bases). The TCR originated in a female donor in good health, enrolled as a control in a pregnancy study. The CDR3 protein is CASHSISGGIGGYTF. In DNA, the CDR3 is TGTGCCAGCCATAGTATCAGCGGGGGAATCGGTGGCTACACCTTC.